These 20 T cell receptor beta chains share one sample of origin, sequenced in a study of blood T cell repertoires in COVID-19. Only in-frame clones appear in the TCRdb table, and some are missing; sequencing was by immunoSEQ multiplex PCR. The profile shows around 250,000 clones, roughly 84% of them singletons. The sequenced sample was PBMCs or T cells enriched from blood (not recorded which). Receptors originate from a woman aged 45-59 years who had been exposed to COVID-19.

The chain has TRBV28 and TRBJ1-2; the match to TRBD1 covers 8 bases. Germline V lookup: CDR1 MDHEN, CDR2 SYDVKM. The CDR3 sequence is 14 residues long. Trimming cost V 7 bases and J 7 bases; bases outside gene matches: 11. CDR3 DNA sequence: TGTGCCAGCACTACGGACAGGGTCAAGGGTGGCTACACCTTC. Translation gives CASTTDRVKGGYTF.

V and J are TRBV5-6 and TRBJ1-4, with 11 bases that match TRBD1. After removal of 1 base from V and 11 bases from J, the junction contained 10 bases not matched to a gene. CDR3 length: 16 amino acids. Germline lookup yields CDR1 SGHDT and CDR2 YYEEEE. The CDR3 nucleotides read TGTGCCAGCAGCTTGCGTTCCGGGACAGGGGGTGAGAAACTGTTTTTT. It encodes CASSLRSGTGGEKLFF.

The V call is TRBV5-4, the J call TRBJ2-7, with no clear D. CDR3 length: 15 residues. V was cut by 1 base and J by 0 bases, with 11 bases left in between. Germline V gene data show CDR1 as SGHNT and CDR2 as YYREEE (reference sequence). The CDR3 region is CASSLMGSYSYEQYF. In DNA form, the CDR3 reads TGTGCCAGCAGCTTGATGGGCAGTTACTCCTACGAGCAGTACTTC.

The CDR3 coding sequence is TGCAGCGCTATGGACAGGTATGCCTACGAGCAGTACTTC. Translated, it gives CSAMDRYAYEQYF. The J gene is TRBJ2-7, the V gene TRBV29-1; TRBD1 aligns across 7 bases. Trimming at V came to 7 bases and at J to 2 bases, leaving 8 bases not matched to a gene. The CDR3 consists of 13 residues. Germline V gives CDR1 SQVTM, CDR2 ANQGSEA.

CDR3 DNA: TGTGCCAGTAGTACTCTGCGGGGGCTAAGCACAGATACGCAGTATTTT. This sequence encodes CASSTLRGLSTDTQYF. V gene TRBV19 combines with J gene TRBJ2-3; TRBD2 is a possible D gene (7 bases). Per germline, CDR1 LNHDA and CDR2 SQIVND (reference sequence). This CDR3 is built from 16 residues. V was clipped by 4 bases and J by 0 bases, with 14 bases between them.

This clone was picked up one time. This chain connects TRBV27 to TRBJ2-7, with 11 bases lining up with TRBD2. V shed 6 bases, J shed 7 bases, and the junction held 23 bases outside the gene matches. From germline, CDR1 is MNHEY and CDR2 SMNVEV (reference sequence). The CDR3 runs to 19 residues. The CDR3 DNA follows: TGTGCCAGCAGGAAGGAGAGACTAGCGGGACCTACGAGCAATCTTGAGCAGTACTTC. As protein: CASRKERLAGPTSNLEQYF.

This clone was observed a single time. The rearrangement links TRBV6-2 or TRBV6-3 to TRBJ2-2; 9 positions match TRBD2. CDR1 and CDR2 (germline): MNHEY, SVGEGT. The CDR3 is 15 residues long. V lost 2 bases and J lost 6; bases outside the gene matches: 4. CDR3 coding DNA: TGTGCCAGCAGTTACAGCGGGGGGTCGCCCGGGGAGCTGTTTTTT. Translating it yields CASSYSGGSPGELFF.

This clone was seen a single time. The V call is TRBV10-2, the J call TRBJ2-2; possibly TRBD1 for D (7 bases). Germline CDR1 WSHSY, CDR2 SAAADI. The CDR3 runs 20 residues. The ends were cut back, 0 bases at V and 3 bases at J, with 23 bases in the middle. CDR3 loop: CASSESSGQIRWGDTGELFF. In nucleotides, the CDR3 is TGCGCCAGCAGTGAGTCCTCGGGACAGATCCGCTGGGGGGACACCGGGGAGCTGTTTTTT.

The chain combines TRBV11-2 with TRBJ2-5; 8 bases line up with TRBD2. CDR3 length: 14 amino acids. Germline V gene sequence: CDR1 SGHAT, CDR2 FQNNGV. V shed 4 bases and J 6 bases; nucleotides not matched to a gene: 7. The CDR3 DNA is TGTGCCAGCAGCTCGAGTCGGGGGGGAAAGACCCAGTACTTC. Translated: CASSSSRGGKTQYF.

The chain combines TRBV3-1 (or the pseudogene TRBV3-2) with TRBJ2-6; 7 nucleotides agree with TRBD2. The ends lost 6 bases at V and 2 bases at J; junction bases unmatched: 16. The CDR3 length is 19 residues. Germline V CDR1 and CDR2: LGHDT, YNNKEL (reference sequence). CDR3 in DNA: TGTGCCAGCAGTCCCGTGTTTGGGGCGGGGGACGCTGGGGCCAACGTCCTGACTTTC. Translating it yields CASSPVFGAGDAGANVLTF.

This clone was counted once. The chain combines TRBV7-9 with TRBJ2-2; a weak D match, TRBD2 (5 bases). The germline V gene has CDR1 SEHNR and CDR2 FQNEAQ (reference sequence). Trimming pared 4 bases from V and 8 bases from J, leaving 8 bases between. This CDR3 has 12 amino acids. CDR3 sequence (DNA): TGTGCCAGCAGCTGGGAGCGGGGGGAGCTGTTTTTT. Protein: CASSWERGELFF.

This clone was counted once. The V call is TRBV10-3, the J call TRBJ1-2; no definite D call. The CDR3 covers 19 residues. CDR1 is ENHRY, CDR2 SYGVKD, per germline. Trimming stripped 0 bases from V and 0 bases from J, with 20 bases between. CDR3 DNA: TGTGCCATCAGTGAGTCGGAAGGGAGAAGAACTCACCCTAACTATGGCTACACCTTC. Translation: CAISESEGRRTHPNYGYTF.

This clone was observed once. This chain uses TRBV29-1 with TRBJ2-3, with 8 bases aligning to TRBD1. Germline CDR1 is SQVTM and CDR2 is ANQGSEA. V shed 8 bases, J shed 2 bases, and the junction held 6 bases outside the gene matches. The CDR3 is 13 residues long. CDR3 protein: CSLGTGHTDTQYF. The CDR3 DNA reads as TGCAGCCTCGGGACAGGACACACAGATACGCAGTATTTT.

This clone was recorded only once. This chain joins TRBV29-1 and TRBJ1-3; possibly TRBD1 for D (6 bases). With 4 bases removed from V and 0 bases from J, the gap between germline ends came to 10 bases. CDR3 length: 14 amino acids. CDR1 and CDR2 (germline): SQVTM, ANQGSEA. CDR3 amino acids: CSVATGPSGNTIYF. In DNA, the CDR3 is TGCAGCGTTGCTACAGGGCCCTCTGGAAACACCATATATTTT.

The gene calls are TRBV5-1 and TRBJ1-4; 8 nucleotides match TRBD1. CDR1 is SGHRS and CDR2 is YFSETQ in the germline V gene. There are 16 residues in the CDR3. The junction had 6 bases not matched to a gene; V was cut back by 0 bases and J by 5 bases. In DNA form, the CDR3 reads TGCGCCAGCAGCTTGGGGTCAGGGGGCCTAAATGAAAAACTGTTTTTT. Translated: CASSLGSGGLNEKLFF.

The chain recombines TRBV13 with TRBJ1-1; D unresolved. V lost 4 bases to trimming and J lost 3 bases, with 3 bases between them. The length of the CDR3 is 11 residues. Germline lookup yields CDR1 PRHDT and CDR2 FYEKMQ (reference sequence). The CDR3 sequence: CASSSYTEAFF. CDR3 DNA: TGTGCCAGCAGCTCCTACACTGAAGCTTTCTTT.

The V gene is TRBV6-1, the J gene TRBJ1-5, with D unclear. Germline V lookup: CDR1 MNHNS, CDR2 SASEGT. The CDR3 is made up of 14 amino acids. V gave up 0 bases and J gave up 7 bases, with 10 bases separating them. The CDR3, as DNA: TGTGCCAGCAGTGAAGCATCCTCGAGACAGCCCCAGCATTTT. This codes for CASSEASSRQPQHF.

This chain links TRBV5-4 with TRBJ2-7, with D uncertain. The V end was cut by 0 bases, the J end by 7 bases, with 23 bases between. Germline CDR1 is SGHNT and CDR2 is YYREEE (reference sequence). The CDR3 is made up of 17 amino acids. CDR3: CASSLDPRPPGMREQYF. The CDR3 DNA sequence: TGTGCCAGCAGCTTGGACCCCCGACCCCCGGGTATGAGGGAGCAGTACTTC. Drawing the rest from reference TRBV5-4 and TRBJ2-7, the complete variable domain is ETGVTQSPTHLIKTRGQQVTLRCSSQSGHNTVSWYQQALGQGPQFIFQYYREEENGRGNFPPRFSGLQFPNYSSELNVNALELDDSALYLCASSLDPRPPGMREQYFGPGTRLTVT.

The chain couples TRBV5-4 to TRBJ2-3, with 8 positions matching TRBD2. V lost 4 bases to trimming and J lost 2 bases; unmatched junction nucleotides: 6. Germline lookup yields CDR1 SGHNT and CDR2 YYREEE (reference sequence). This CDR3 is 15 amino acids long. CDR3 nucleotide sequence: TGTGCCAGCAGCCTTAGCGGGGCCGTCACAGATACGCAGTATTTT. It codes for CASSLSGAVTDTQYF.

The J gene is TRBJ2-2, the V gene TRBV12-3 or TRBV12-4, with D possibly TRBD1 on 6 matching bases. The CDR3 spans 13 residues. The ends were cut back, 6 bases at V and 1 base at J, with 6 bases in the middle. The CDR3 DNA reads TGTGCCAGCAGGACAGGGAACACCGGGGAGCTGTTTTTT. Its translation: CASRTGNTGELFF.